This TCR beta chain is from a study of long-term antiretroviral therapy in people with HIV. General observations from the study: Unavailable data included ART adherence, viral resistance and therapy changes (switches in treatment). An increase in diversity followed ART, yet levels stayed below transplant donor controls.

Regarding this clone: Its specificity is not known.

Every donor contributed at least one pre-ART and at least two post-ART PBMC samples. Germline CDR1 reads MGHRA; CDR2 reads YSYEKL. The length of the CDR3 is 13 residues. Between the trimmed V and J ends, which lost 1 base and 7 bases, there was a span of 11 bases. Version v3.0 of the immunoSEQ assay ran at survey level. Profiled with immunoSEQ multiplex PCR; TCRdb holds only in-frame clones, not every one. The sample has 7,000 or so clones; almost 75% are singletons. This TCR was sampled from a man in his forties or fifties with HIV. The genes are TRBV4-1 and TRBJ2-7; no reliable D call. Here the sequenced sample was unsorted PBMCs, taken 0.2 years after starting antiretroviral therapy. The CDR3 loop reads CASSQATMWEQYF. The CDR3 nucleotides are TGCGCCAGCAGCCAAGCGACGATGTGGGAGCAGTACTTC.